Listed below are T cell receptor beta chains from one sample, sequenced in a study of T-cell memory formation after mild COVID-19. TCRdb itself ran the 5' RACE reads through MiXCR, one entry per CDR3 protein. The sample includes just over 150,000 distinct CDR3 sequences, roughly 28% of them seen just once. Source material: PBMCs or a T cell subset sorted from them (not recorded which). The receptors originated from an adult woman who had mild COVID-19 (a few samples of this study predate the infection). Cell type and time point are not known. The CDR3 runs from the conserved cysteine through the conserved F or W. Fields, in order: J gene, clone size, CDR3 length, D gene, V gene, CDR3 DNA, CDR3 protein. The D gene is left open where the match is weak. Size values are once, few and many counts, or a class for expanded clones, and some rows have none.

TRBJ1-1	NA	15	NA	TRBV7-9	TGTGCCAGCAGCGACACATCAGGGAGACACACTGAAGCTTTCTTT	CASSDTSGRHTEAFF
TRBJ2-7	few	18	TRBD1	TRBV15	TGTGCCACCAGCAGCCGGGGTACCGGGACAGGGTTCCCCTACGAGCAGTACTTC	CATSSRGTGTGFPYEQYF
TRBJ2-2	NA	18	NA	TRBV6-5	TGTGCCAGCAGCCTAGGATTCAGGGGCAGTTGGGATTCCGGGGAGCTGTTTTTT	CASSLGFRGSWDSGELFF
TRBJ2-7	NA	12	NA	TRBV10-2	TGCGCCAGCCGTGGGCCCCTATACGAGCAGTACTTC	CASRGPLYEQYF
TRBJ2-7	few	13	NA	TRBV27	TGTGCCAGCAGTTTTACGGGGTACCACGAGCAGTACTTC	CASSFTGYHEQYF
TRBJ2-4	NA	15	NA	TRBV12-3/TRBV12-4	TGTGCCAGCAGTTTCTACGGGGTAGCCAAAAACATTCAGTACTTC	CASSFYGVAKNIQYF
TRBJ2-1	NA	16	TRBD1	TRBV24-1	TGTGCCACCAGTGATTTAACAGGGGCCCAGTACAATGAGCAGTTCTTC	CATSDLTGAQYNEQFF
TRBJ1-6	few	13	TRBD1	TRBV10-3	TGTGCCATCAGTGAGGGACAGGGGACACCCCTCCACTTT	CAISEGQGTPLHF
TRBJ2-7	NA	16	NA	TRBV28	TGTGCCACCGTAGGTGGGGGTGGCGGGCCCTCCTACGAGCAGTACTTC	CATVGGGGGPSYEQYF
TRBJ2-7	medium-sized	13	NA	TRBV7-2	TGTGCCAGCAGCTTAGGACAGCCCTACGAGCAGTACTTC	CASSLGQPYEQYF
TRBJ2-1	few	13	NA	TRBV18	TGTGCCAGCTCACCGGCACTCAACAATGAGCAGTTCTTC	CASSPALNNEQFF
TRBJ2-7	NA	14	TRBD1	TRBV5-1	TGCGCCAGCAGCCAGGAGACAGGGGTCCGCGAGCAGTACTTC	CASSQETGVREQYF
TRBJ1-2	NA	13	NA	TRBV5-1	TGCGCCAGCAGTGAAGGGGGGATCTATGGCTACACCTTC	CASSEGGIYGYTF
TRBJ2-7	NA	13	NA	TRBV5-8	TGTGCCAGCAGGACCCCAGGGGCCTACGAGCAGTACTTC	CASRTPGAYEQYF
TRBJ1-2	NA	14	NA	TRBV7-2	TGTGCCAGCAGCTTAGGGGGGATACCCTATGGCTACACCTTC	CASSLGGIPYGYTF
TRBJ1-2	NA	13	TRBD1	TRBV12-3/TRBV12-4	TGTGCCAGCAGTTTTGGGACAGTCTATGGCTACACCTTC	CASSFGTVYGYTF
TRBJ1-2	few	15	TRBD1	TRBV20-1	TGCAGTGCAAACCGGGGACAGGGGGCGAGCTATGGCTACACCTTC	CSANRGQGASYGYTF
TRBJ2-3	NA	14	NA	TRBV29-1	TGCAGCGTTTCTTGGGCAATTAGCACAGATACGCAGTATTTT	CSVSWAISTDTQYF
TRBJ1-4	NA	14	NA	TRBV7-9	TGTGCCAGCAGCTTATGGGAGAATAATGAAAAACTGTTTTTT	CASSLWENNEKLFF
TRBJ2-7	few	12	NA	TRBV5-6	TGTGCCAGCAGCCAATTAAGGTACGAGCAGTACTTC	CASSQLRYEQYF
TRBJ1-1	NA	15	TRBD1	TRBV5-1	TGCGCCAGCAGCTTGTCCGACAGGGTAAACACTGAAGCTTTCTTT	CASSLSDRVNTEAFF
TRBJ2-2	NA	15	TRBD2	TRBV6-6	TGTGCCAGCAGCTCCAGCGGGGGACGCACCGGGGAGCTGTTTTTT	CASSSSGGRTGELFF
TRBJ2-5	NA	15	NA	TRBV7-9	TGTGCCAGCAGTTCGGTGGGGCGGTACCAAGAGACCCAGTACTTC	CASSSVGRYQETQYF
TRBJ2-7	NA	16	NA	TRBV7-9	TGTGCCAGCAGCTTAGGTGGGGCTAGCCGTCATTACGAGCAGTACTTC	CASSLGGASRHYEQYF
TRBJ2-7	few	14	TRBD2	TRBV4-3	TGCGCCAGCAGCCCGGGCGGGAGCGTCCCAAGGCTTCACTTC	CASSPGGSVPRLHF
TRBJ2-5	NA	16	TRBD2	TRBV7-2	TGTGCCAGCAGCCCACCGGTCGCGGGAGGGCTCCGGACCCAGTACTTC	CASSPPVAGGLRTQYF
TRBJ2-7	few	15	TRBD1	TRBV29-1	TGCAGCGTTGGAAATTCTCCGACAGGGTCCTACGAGCAGTACTTC	CSVGNSPTGSYEQYF
TRBJ2-1	NA	17	TRBD2	TRBV7-9	TGTGCCAGCAGCTTAGTGGTGGGCGGGAGCTCCTACAATGAGCAGTTCTTC	CASSLVVGGSSYNEQFF
TRBJ2-7	few	16	TRBD2	TRBV3-1	TGTGCCAGCAGCCAGGGGGCTAGCGGGGCGGTCTACGAGCAGTACTTC	CASSQGASGAVYEQYF
TRBJ2-3	few	13	NA	TRBV29-1	TGCAGCGTTGCCCCCCAGGGTTTGGATACGCAGTATTTT	CSVAPQGLDTQYF
TRBJ1-1	NA	14	NA	TRBV12-3/TRBV12-4	TGTGCCAGCAGTCCGAACACCGGGACAACTGAAGCTTTCTTT	CASSPNTGTTEAFF
TRBJ1-6	few	13	NA	TRBV29-1	TGCAGCGTTGGGGACGGCCATAATTCACCCCTCCACTTT	CSVGDGHNSPLHF
TRBJ2-7	NA	17	NA	TRBV27	TGTGCCAGCAGTTTATCGGTCCCCAGGGGCAGCAGTTACGAGCAGTACTTC	CASSLSVPRGSSYEQYF
TRBJ2-7	few	15	NA	TRBV6-1	TGTGCCAGCAGTAGTGAAGAGGGGTCAGGCCACGAGCAGTACTTC	CASSSEEGSGHEQYF
TRBJ1-1	NA	11	NA	TRBV3-1	TGTGCCAGCAGCCACTCAGGTAAAGCTTTCTTT	CASSHSGKAFF
TRBJ1-1	NA	14	NA	TRBV3-1	TGTGCCAGCAGCCAAGATCTTGTTCGGGAGAAAGCTTTCTTT	CASSQDLVREKAFF
TRBJ2-5	NA	14	NA	TRBV4-3	TGCGCCAGCAGCCAAGATTATAGGGGAGAGACCCAGTACTTC	CASSQDYRGETQYF
TRBJ2-1	once	15	NA	TRBV4-3	TGCGCCAGCAGCCACATCCTAGGGGCGGGAAATGACCAGTTCTTC	CASSHILGAGNDQFF
TRBJ2-7	NA	13	NA	TRBV4-3	TGCGCCAGCAGCCAATGGACTCAGTACGAGCAGTACTTC	CASSQWTQYEQYF
TRBJ2-7	few	13	NA	TRBV29-1	TGCAGCGTTTCTTTGGCGGGCCCTGGGGAGCAGTACTTC	CSVSLAGPGEQYF
TRBJ2-1	NA	14	NA	TRBV29-1	TGCAGCGTTGAAGCGGGGTTGGGGTACAATGAGCAGTTCTTC	CSVEAGLGYNEQFF
TRBJ2-3	few	15	TRBD2	TRBV6-1	TGTGCCAGCAACTTGCTAGCGGGGGCCCAAGATACGCAGTATTTT	CASNLLAGAQDTQYF
TRBJ2-1	few	15	TRBD2	TRBV6-2/TRBV6-3	TGTGCCAGCAGTTACTCTGCTAGCGGGTACAATGAGCAGTTCTTC	CASSYSASGYNEQFF
TRBJ2-3	NA	13	TRBD1	TRBV7-3	TGTGCCAGCAGCGTAGGGGGCGCGGATACGCAGTATTTT	CASSVGGADTQYF
TRBJ1-2	once	16	NA	TRBV5-5	TGTGCCAGCAGCTCATTTGGCATAGGGCAGGGATTGGGCTACACCTTC	CASSSFGIGQGLGYTF
TRBJ2-7	NA	16	TRBD2	TRBV3-1	TGTGCCAGCAGCCAACTGGCTAGCGGGAGCGTTTACGAGCAGTACTTC	CASSQLASGSVYEQYF
TRBJ2-7	NA	20	TRBD1	TRBV4-1	TGCGCCAGCAGCCTAAGAAGGGGAAGACAGGGATCCTCCTCAGAATACGAGCAGTACTTC	CASSLRRGRQGSSSEYEQYF
TRBJ2-3	NA	15	TRBD2	TRBV12-3/TRBV12-4	TGTGCCAGCAGCCTTAGGCGGGGGGCCACAGATACGCAGTATTTT	CASSLRRGATDTQYF
TRBJ1-1	once	15	TRBD1	TRBV20-1	TGCAGTGCTAGAACCGGGACAGGGTTCGACACTGAAGCTTTCTTT	CSARTGTGFDTEAFF
TRBJ2-2	few	15	TRBD1	TRBV4-2	TGTGCCAGCAGCCCCCGGGACAGCAGGACCGGGGAGCTGTTTTTT	CASSPRDSRTGELFF
TRBJ1-5	once	16	NA	TRBV4-3	TGCGCCAGCAGCCAAGTCGCAGGTTATAGCAATCAGCCCCAGCATTTT	CASSQVAGYSNQPQHF